What follows are 10 T cell receptor beta chains derived from one specimen sequenced in a study of blood T cells in healthy people across ages. Then a second PCR, running about 6 to 11 cycles, was carried out with a sample-barcoded 5' primer and a J-beta primer mix. TCRdb redid the calling of the 5' RACE reads with MiXCR, one entry per CDR3 protein. The sample carries 1 million to 1.2 million distinct CDR3 sequences, more than 30% recorded once. Source material: blood. The receptors originated from a man younger than 30 in good health.

A few counts support this clonotype. Here the CDR3 reads CASSFIGGKNTEAFF. The CDR3 DNA reads as TGCGCCAGCAGCTTCATCGGAGGGAAGAACACTGAAGCTTTCTTT. V usage is TRBV5-1 and J usage is TRBJ1-1; D remains unclear. Per the germline V gene, CDR1 is SGHRS and CDR2 is YFSETQ. Trimming shortened V by 2 bases and J by 1 base, and 12 bases separated the two germline ends. The CDR3 loop spans 15 amino acids.

Here the CDR3 DNA reads TGTGCCAGCAGTGACCCCGGACAGATGAGCTATGGCTACACCTTC. Its translation: CASSDPGQMSYGYTF. This chain connects TRBV27 to TRBJ1-2; D is possibly TRBD1 (6 bases). Germline V CDR1 and CDR2: MNHEY, SMNVEV (reference sequence). Trimming cost V 5 bases and J 4 bases, with 17 bases left between them. This CDR3 has 15 amino acids.

The CDR3 reads CASSLRETAVWGYTF. The CDR3 DNA reads TGTGCCAGCAGTTTACGGGAAACGGCTGTATGGGGCTACACCTTC. The rearrangement joins TRBV28 to TRBJ1-2; D gene ambiguous. The germline V gene has CDR1 MDHEN and CDR2 SYDVKM. This CDR3 has 15 residues. Trimming removed 2 bases from V and 8 bases from J, with 18 bases in between.

The table lists this clonotype with a count of one. This sequence joins TRBV2 and TRBJ2-7, with D uncertain. The CDR3 contains 12 residues. V shed 6 bases and J shed 7 bases, with 13 bases lying between them. Germline lookup yields CDR1 SNHLY and CDR2 FYNNEI. CDR3 in amino acids: CASSDNLNEQYF. Written as DNA, the CDR3 is TGTGCCAGCAGCGACAACTTAAATGAGCAGTACTTC.

J is TRBJ2-5 and V is TRBV21-1. The DNA end is a closer match to TRBJ2-7, so the J assignment may be wrong. TRBV21-1 is a known pseudogene. The CDR3 length is 16 residues. This CDR3 is CASSKGTDGYFYEQYF. Here the CDR3 DNA reads TGTGCCAGCAGCAAAGGGACGGACGGCTACTTCTACGAGCAGTACTTC.

V gene TRBV29-1 combines with J gene TRBJ1-4; perhaps TRBD1 as D (6 bases). The ends were cut back, 7 bases at V and 1 base at J, with 10 bases in the middle. Germline V lookup: CDR1 SQVTM, CDR2 ANQGSEA. The CDR3 runs to 13 residues. For the CDR3, the DNA is TGCAGCGCCATGACAGGAACTAATGAAAAACTGTTTTTT. Translating gives CSAMTGTNEKLFF.

V and J are TRBV27 and TRBJ2-7; 12 positions match TRBD1. This CDR3 comprises 14 residues. CDR1 MNHEY and CDR2 SMNVEV come from the germline V gene (reference sequence). Trimming at V came to 7 bases and at J to 6 bases, leaving 7 bases not matched to a gene. In nucleotides, the CDR3 is TGTGCCAGCAAACGGGACAGGGGGCAAGCCGAGCAGTACTTC. Protein: CASKRDRGQAEQYF.

The J gene is TRBJ2-5, the V gene TRBV6-2 or TRBV6-3; TRBD1 might be the D (7 bases). This CDR3 is built from 15 residues. The germline gives CDR1 MNHEY, CDR2 SVGEGT. The V end was cut by 5 bases, the J end by 1 base, with 14 bases between. The chain's CDR3 is CASSPRDSFQETQYF. Here the CDR3 DNA reads TGTGCCAGCAGTCCGCGGGACAGTTTCCAAGAGACCCAGTACTTC.

In this sample, this clonotype turned up a few times. CDR3 loop: CASSLSRGVYEQYF. CDR3 sequence (DNA): TGTGCCAGCAGTTTATCGCGGGGAGTCTACGAGCAGTACTTC. J is TRBJ2-7 and V is TRBV27; D might be TRBD2 (6 bases). V lost 0 bases to trimming and J lost 3 bases, with 9 bases between them. Per the germline V gene, CDR1 is MNHEY and CDR2 is SMNVEV (reference sequence). This CDR3 comprises 14 residues.

This clonotype has a handful of counts. J is TRBJ2-5 and V is TRBV6-2 or TRBV6-3, with no clear D. CDR1 and CDR2 (germline): MNHEY, SVGEGT. The length of the CDR3 is 12 residues. The V end was cut by 1 base, the J end by 5 bases, with 5 bases between. In nucleotides, the CDR3 is TGTGCCAGCAGTTACTACGAGGAGACCCAGTACTTC. Translated, it gives CASSYYEETQYF.